These 3 T cell receptor beta chains were sequenced from one sample in a study of blood T cells in healthy people across ages (dated by TCRdb to the mid-2010s). Library creation used 5' RACE. The instrument given in TCRdb is Illumina HiSeq 2500. A second roughly 6 to 11 cycle PCR used a sample-barcoded 5' primer and a J-beta primer mix. The public reads were quality trimmed at Q25 with fastp and then assembled into clones with MiXCR by TCRdb, keeping productive beta chains. Rows are unified per CDR3 protein, each entry keeping the most common DNA and genes. Within this sample are under 750,000 distinct CDR3 sequences, with around 50% of them counted one time only. The ten largest clonotypes hold roughly 24% of the sample. Sequencing was carried out using blood. All receptors come from an elderly man in good health.

CDR3 DNA sequence: TGCGCCAGCAGCCAGAGGGGAGCCGGTGGGGATGGCTACACCTTC. It encodes CASSQRGAGGDGYTF. The V call is TRBV4-1, the J call TRBJ1-2, with D possibly TRBD1 on 5 matching bases. From germline, CDR1 is MGHRA and CDR2 YSYEKL. There are 15 residues in the CDR3. Deletions cut 3 bases from V and 6 bases from J, with 17 bases between.

The V gene is TRBV30, the J gene TRBJ2-5; 9 nucleotides line up with TRBD2. The J call may not be correct, given that the DNA end is closer to TRBJ2-1. This CDR3 is built from 12 residues. The germline V gene encodes CDR1 GTSNPN and CDR2 SVGIG (reference sequence). The DNA of the CDR3 is TGTGCCTGGGGGACTAGCCAAGAGACCCAGTTCTTC. As protein: CAWGTSQETQFF.

This clonotype occurred a few times. V and J are TRBV10-3 and TRBJ2-3; the match to TRBD1 covers 11 bases. The CDR3 covers 14 residues. The J segment lost 4 bases and the V segment lost 8 bases, leaving 5 bases of the junction unmatched. In germline, CDR1 is ENHRY, CDR2 SYGVKD. The CDR3 here is CAIGGQGAADTQYF. The CDR3 DNA follows: TGTGCCATCGGCGGACAGGGGGCCGCAGATACGCAGTATTTT.